This TCR beta chain originates from a study of blood T cell repertoires in COVID-19. About the research overall: The United States, Italy and Spain provided the acute and convalescent COVID-19 samples. Nucleic acid was either cDNA or gDNA, and it came from T cells, B-cell-depleted T cells, or PBMCs.

Original processing methods: Reference gene primer amplification gave nucleated cell count estimates. The method was immunoSEQ multiplex PCR; TCRdb's version includes in-frame clones alone and lacks a portion of them. Clone size and the V and J calls come from that table; the DNA yielded D and trimming. The data contain 350,000 to 450,000 clones, around 84% of them singletons. Trimming left V 2 bases short and J 6 bases short, with 13 bases between. CDR1 and CDR2 from the germline V gene are MNHEY and SVGAGI. CDR3 length: 14 amino acids. The V gene is TRBV6-5, the J gene TRBJ1-2, with D possibly matching TRBD1 (6 bases). This TCR was recovered from a woman between 18 and 30 years old with acute or convalescent COVID-19. Sequenced: peripheral blood. CDR3 protein: CASSYVGQTHGYTF. The DNA for the CDR3 is TGTGCCAGCAGTTACGTCGGACAGACCCATGGCTACACCTTC.